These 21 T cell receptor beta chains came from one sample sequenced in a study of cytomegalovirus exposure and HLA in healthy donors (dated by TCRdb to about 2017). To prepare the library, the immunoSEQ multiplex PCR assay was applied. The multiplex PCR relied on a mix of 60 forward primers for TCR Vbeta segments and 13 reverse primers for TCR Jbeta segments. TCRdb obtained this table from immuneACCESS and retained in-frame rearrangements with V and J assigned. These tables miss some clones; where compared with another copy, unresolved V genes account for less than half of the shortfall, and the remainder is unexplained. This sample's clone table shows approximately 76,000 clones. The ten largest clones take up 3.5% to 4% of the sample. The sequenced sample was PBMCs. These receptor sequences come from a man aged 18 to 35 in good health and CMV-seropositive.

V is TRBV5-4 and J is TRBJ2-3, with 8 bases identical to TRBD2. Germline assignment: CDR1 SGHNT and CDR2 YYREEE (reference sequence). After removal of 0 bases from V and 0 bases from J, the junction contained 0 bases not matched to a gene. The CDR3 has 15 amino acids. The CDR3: CASSLASGSTDTQYF. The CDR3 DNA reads TGTGCCAGCAGCTTGGCTAGCGGGAGCACAGATACGCAGTATTTT.

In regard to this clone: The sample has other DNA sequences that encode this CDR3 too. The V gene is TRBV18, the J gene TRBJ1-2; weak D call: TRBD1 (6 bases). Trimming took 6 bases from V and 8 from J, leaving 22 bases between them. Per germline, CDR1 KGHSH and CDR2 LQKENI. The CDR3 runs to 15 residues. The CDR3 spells CASSPIDRGAGGYTF. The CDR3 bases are TGTGCCAGCTCCCCCATCGACCGGGGGGCAGGGGGCTACACCTTC.

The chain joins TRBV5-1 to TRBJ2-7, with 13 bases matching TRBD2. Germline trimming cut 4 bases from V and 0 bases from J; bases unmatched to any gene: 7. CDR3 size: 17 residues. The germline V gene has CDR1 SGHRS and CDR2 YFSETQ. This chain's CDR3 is CASSGRGLAGISYEQYF. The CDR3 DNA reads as TGCGCCAGCAGCGGCCGGGGACTAGCGGGAATCTCCTACGAGCAGTACTTC. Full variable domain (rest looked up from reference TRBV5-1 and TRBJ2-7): KAGVTQTPRYLIKTRGQQVTLSCSPISGHRSVSWYQQTPGQGLQFLFEYFSETQRNKGNFPGRFSGRQFSNSRSEMNVSTLELGDSALYLCASSGRGLAGISYEQYFGPGTRLTVT.

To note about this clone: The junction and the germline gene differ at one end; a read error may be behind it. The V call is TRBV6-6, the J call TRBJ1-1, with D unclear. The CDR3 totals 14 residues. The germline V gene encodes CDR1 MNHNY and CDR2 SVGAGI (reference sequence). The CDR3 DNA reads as TGTGCCAGCAGTTACTCTGGCAGGCCCACTGAAGCTCTCTTT. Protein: CASSYSGRPTEALF.

The CDR3 region is CSVLANTGELFF. The DNA of the CDR3 is TGCAGCGTCCTCGCGAACACCGGGGAGCTGTTTTTT. The rearrangement joins TRBV29-1 to TRBJ2-2; D call uncertain. There are 12 residues in the CDR3. Trimming pared 6 bases from V and 0 bases from J, leaving 5 bases between. Germline lookup yields CDR1 SQVTM and CDR2 ANQGSEA.

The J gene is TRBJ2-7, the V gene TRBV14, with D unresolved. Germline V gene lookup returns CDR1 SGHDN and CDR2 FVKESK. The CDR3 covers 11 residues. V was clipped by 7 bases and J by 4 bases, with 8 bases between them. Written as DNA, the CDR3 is TGTGCCAGCATACGGGTTTACGAGCAGTACTTC. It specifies CASIRVYEQYF.

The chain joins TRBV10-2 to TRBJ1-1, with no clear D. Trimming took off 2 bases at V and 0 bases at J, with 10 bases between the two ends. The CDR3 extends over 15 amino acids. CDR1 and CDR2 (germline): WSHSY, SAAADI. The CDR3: CASSEPATVNTEAFF. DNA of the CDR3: TGCGCCAGCAGTGAGCCGGCAACAGTGAACACTGAAGCTTTCTTT.

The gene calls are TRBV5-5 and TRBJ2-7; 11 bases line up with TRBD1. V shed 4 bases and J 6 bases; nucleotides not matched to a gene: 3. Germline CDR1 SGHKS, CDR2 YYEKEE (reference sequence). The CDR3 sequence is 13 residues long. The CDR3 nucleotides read TGTGCCAGCAGCGCCGGGACAGGGGGCGAGCAGTACTTC. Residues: CASSAGTGGEQYF.

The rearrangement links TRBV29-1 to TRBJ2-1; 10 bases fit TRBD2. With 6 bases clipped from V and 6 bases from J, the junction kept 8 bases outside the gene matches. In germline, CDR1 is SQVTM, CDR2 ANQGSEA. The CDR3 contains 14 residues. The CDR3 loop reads CSVAAGGPGNEQFF. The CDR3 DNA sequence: TGCAGCGTCGCAGCGGGAGGGCCGGGCAATGAGCAGTTCTTC.

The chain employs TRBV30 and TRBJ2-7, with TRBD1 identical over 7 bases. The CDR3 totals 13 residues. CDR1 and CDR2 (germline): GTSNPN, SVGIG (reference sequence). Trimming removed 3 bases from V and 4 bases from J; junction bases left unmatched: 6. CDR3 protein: CAWRYRGFYEQYF. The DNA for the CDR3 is TGTGCCTGGAGGTACAGGGGATTTTACGAGCAGTACTTC.

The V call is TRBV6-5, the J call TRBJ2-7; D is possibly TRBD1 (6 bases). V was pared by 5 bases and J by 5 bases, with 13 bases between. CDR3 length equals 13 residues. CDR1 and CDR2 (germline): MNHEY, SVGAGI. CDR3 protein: CASSLYRDHEQYF. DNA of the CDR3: TGTGCCAGCAGTCTCTACAGGGACCACGAGCAGTACTTC.

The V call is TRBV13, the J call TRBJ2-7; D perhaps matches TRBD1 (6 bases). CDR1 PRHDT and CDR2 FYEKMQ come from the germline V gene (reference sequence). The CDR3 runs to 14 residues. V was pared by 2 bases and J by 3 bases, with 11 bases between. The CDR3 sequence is CASSLNEGDYEQYF. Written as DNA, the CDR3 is TGTGCCAGCAGCTTAAACGAGGGGGACTACGAGCAGTACTTC.

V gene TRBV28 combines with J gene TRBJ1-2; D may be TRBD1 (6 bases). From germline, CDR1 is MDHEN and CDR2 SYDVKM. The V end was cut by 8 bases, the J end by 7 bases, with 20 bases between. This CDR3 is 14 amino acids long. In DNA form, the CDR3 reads TGTGCCAGCGGTAAGACAGGAGAAGTAAGTGGCTACACCTTC. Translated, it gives CASGKTGEVSGYTF.

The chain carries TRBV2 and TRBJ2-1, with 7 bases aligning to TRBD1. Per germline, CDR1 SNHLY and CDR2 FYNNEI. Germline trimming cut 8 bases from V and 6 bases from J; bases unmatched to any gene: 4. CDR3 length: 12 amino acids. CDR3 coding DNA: TGTGCCAGCCGGGGACAGTTCAATGAGCAGTTCTTC. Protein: CASRGQFNEQFF.

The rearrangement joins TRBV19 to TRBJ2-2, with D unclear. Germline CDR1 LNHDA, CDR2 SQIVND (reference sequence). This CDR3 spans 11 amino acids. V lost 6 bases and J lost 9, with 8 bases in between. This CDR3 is CASSLERELFF. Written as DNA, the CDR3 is TGTGCCAGTAGCCTAGAGCGGGAGCTGTTTTTT.

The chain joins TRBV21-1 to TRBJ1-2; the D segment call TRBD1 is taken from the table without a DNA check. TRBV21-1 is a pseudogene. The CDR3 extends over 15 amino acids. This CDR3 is CASSTRTGTGEGYTF. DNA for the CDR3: TGTGCCAGCAGCACTCGGACCGGGACAGGGGAGGGCTACACCTTC.

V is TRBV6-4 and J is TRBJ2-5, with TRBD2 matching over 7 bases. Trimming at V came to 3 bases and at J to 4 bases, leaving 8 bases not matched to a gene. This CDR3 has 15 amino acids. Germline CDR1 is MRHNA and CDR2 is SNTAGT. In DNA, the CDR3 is TGTGCCAGCAGTGAGGCCCCGGGGGGATCAGAGACCCAGTACTTC. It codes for CASSEAPGGSETQYF.

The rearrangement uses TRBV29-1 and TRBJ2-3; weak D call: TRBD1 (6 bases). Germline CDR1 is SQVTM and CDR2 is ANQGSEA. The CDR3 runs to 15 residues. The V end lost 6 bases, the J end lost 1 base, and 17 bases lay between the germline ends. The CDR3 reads CSVHRVGGRTDTQYF. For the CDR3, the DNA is TGCAGCGTGCACAGGGTTGGGGGACGCACAGATACGCAGTATTTT.

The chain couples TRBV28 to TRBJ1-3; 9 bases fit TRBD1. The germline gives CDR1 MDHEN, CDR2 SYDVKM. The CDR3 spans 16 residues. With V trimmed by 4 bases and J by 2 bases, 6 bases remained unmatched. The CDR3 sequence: CASSSLGTGTGNTIYF. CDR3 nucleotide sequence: TGTGCCAGCAGTTCCCTTGGGACAGGGACTGGAAACACCATATATTTT.

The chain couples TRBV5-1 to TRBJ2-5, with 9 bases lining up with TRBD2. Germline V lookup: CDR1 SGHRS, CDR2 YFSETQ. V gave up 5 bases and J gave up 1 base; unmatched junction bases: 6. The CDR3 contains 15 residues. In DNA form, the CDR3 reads TGCGCCAGCAGACCCGGACTAGCGATCCAAGAGACCCAGTACTTC. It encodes CASRPGLAIQETQYF.

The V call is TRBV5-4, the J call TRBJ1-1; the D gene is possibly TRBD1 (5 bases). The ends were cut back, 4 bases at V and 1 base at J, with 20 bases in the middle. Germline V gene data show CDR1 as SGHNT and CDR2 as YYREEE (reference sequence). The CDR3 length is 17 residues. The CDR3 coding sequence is TGTGCCAGCAGCGCGGGGACTGGGGGGGTTGGGAACACTGAAGCTTTCTTT. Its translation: CASSAGTGGVGNTEAFF. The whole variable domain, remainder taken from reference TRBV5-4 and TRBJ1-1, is ETGVTQSPTHLIKTRGQQVTLRCSSQSGHNTVSWYQQALGQGPQFIFQYYREEENGRGNFPPRFSGLQFPNYSSELNVNALELDDSALYLCASSAGTGGVGNTEAFFGQGTRLTVV.